The present T cell receptor beta chain was sequenced within a study of blood T cell repertoires in COVID-19. Study details: There were acute and convalescent COVID-19 samples, and they came from the United States, Italy and Spain.

The CDR3 is 17 amino acids. Germline V gene data show CDR1 as LNHDA and CDR2 as SQIVND (reference sequence). The trim removed 4 bases at V and 2 bases at J, leaving 5 bases unmatched. TCRdb's table, derived via immunoSEQ multiplex PCR, lists solely in-frame clones and lacks some. Of roughly 100,000 clones in the sample, roughly 82% were seen once. The specimen was peripheral blood. This chain uses TRBV19 with TRBJ2-6; 10 bases fit TRBD1. This sequence originates from a human donor in a cohort sampled during active COVID-19. CDR3 nucleotides: TGTGCCAGTAGTAGGACAGGGGGTGGGGCTGGGGCCAACGTCCTGACTTTC. Its protein product is CASSRTGGGAGANVLTF.